This entry describes one TCR beta chain. Its matching antigen is unknown. This CDR3 has 14 amino acids. With V trimmed by 4 bases and J by 4 bases, 6 bases remained unmatched. CDR1 is MNHEY, CDR2 SVGAGI, per germline. Primers: 60 Vbeta forward and 13 Jbeta reverse. In the original processing: As a later analysis found, there were 80 million or so unique TCR beta chains, of which some 10 million were shared. Some clones are missing from TCRdb's copy, which holds only in-frame ones; the method was immunoSEQ multiplex PCR. V and J calls plus clone size are reproduced from that table; the DNA served to infer D and trimming. Of 150,000 to 200,000 clones listed, around 80% are singletons. This entry is derived from a study of cytomegalovirus exposure and HLA in healthy donors. In the study overall: Within an early data release were 80 million to 90 million unique TCRs drawn from HLA-typed donors.

Study results and limitations: Researchers reported in a later analysis that common viral pathogens appeared linked to several top clusters. In vitro experiments confirmed that three CMV-associated chains were specific for CMV antigens.

The chain carries TRBV6-5 and TRBJ2-7; 8 bases are shared with TRBD1. The origin of this receptor is a woman aged 18-29 years in good health and CMV-seronegative. Specimen: PBMCs. The CDR3 region is CASSLGRGLYEQYF. The CDR3 DNA sequence: TGTGCCAGCAGTTTAGGCAGGGGGCTTTACGAGCAGTACTTC.